There are a few counts of the clone carrying this T cell receptor (beta chain). The germline V gene encodes CDR1 LNHDA and CDR2 SQIVND (reference sequence). CDR3 length: 14 amino acids. V lost 4 bases to trimming and J lost 9 bases, with 16 bases between them. Under the authors' procedure: Scientists estimated how many nucleated cells there were by amplifying reference gene primers. Method: immunoSEQ multiplex PCR; TCRdb's copy keeps in-frame clones and lacks some. Clone size and the V and J calls come from that table; the DNA yielded D and trimming. The sample carries 120,000 to 150,000 clones, about 77% recorded once. This sample was included in a study of blood T cell repertoires in COVID-19. Study context: COVID-19 samples from acute and convalescent phases originated in the United States, Italy and Spain. T cells, B-cell-depleted T cells, or PBMCs supplied cDNA or gDNA.

The sequencing input was peripheral blood. The chain joins TRBV19 to TRBJ2-1; TRBD2 might be the D (6 bases). This TCR was recovered from a man aged 55 to 69 with acute or convalescent COVID-19. The CDR3: CASSRLERSGEQFF. CDR3 sequence (DNA): TGTGCCAGTAGTAGACTAGAGAGGAGCGGTGAGCAGTTCTTC.